This entry lists 23 T cell receptor beta chains sequenced from one sample in a study of CD8+CD57+ T cells in acquired aplastic anemia. Only patients with CD8+CD57+ cell expansion on flow cytometry were chosen for sequencing. Genomic DNA, the template, was used for profiling of the TCR beta VDJ and CDR3. TCRdb reprocessed the reads with MiXCR, giving one entry per CDR3 protein. The profile covers some 120,000 distinct CDR3 sequences, with approximately 50% appearing a single time and about 31% taken by the ten largest. Sequencing input: sorted CD4+, CD8+, or CD8+CD57+ T cells (not recorded which) from PBMCs. Receptors were obtained from a human donor with aplastic anemia.

This rearrangement joins TRBV20-1 to TRBJ1-2; no firm D call. Trimming pared 0 bases from V and 13 bases from J, leaving 9 bases between. Germline values: CDR1 DFQATT, CDR2 SNEGSKA (reference sequence). The CDR3 has 10 residues. The CDR3 region is CSARDTWITF. The CDR3 DNA sequence: TGCAGTGCTAGAGACACTTGGATCACCTTC.

This sequence joins TRBV20-1 and TRBJ2-3; the D gene is possibly TRBD2 (6 bases). The CDR3 is 15 amino acids. The germline gives CDR1 DFQATT, CDR2 SNEGSKA (reference sequence). V was cut by 5 bases and J by 2 bases, with 17 bases left in between. DNA of the CDR3: TGCAGTGCTGTGCGGGGTAGCGGAACCACAGATACGCAGTATTTT. It specifies CSAVRGSGTTDTQYF.

Only a few counts were recorded for this clonotype. The chain employs TRBV29-1 and TRBJ2-4; 8 bases line up with TRBD2. Germline CDR1 and CDR2: SQVTM and ANQGSEA. The ends lost 2 bases at V and 8 bases at J; junction bases unmatched: 2. This CDR3 contains 12 residues. The CDR3: CSVERGGDIQYF. The CDR3 nucleotides are TGCAGCGTTGAACGGGGGGGAGACATTCAGTACTTC.

The J gene is TRBJ2-1, the V gene TRBV5-1; TRBD2 aligns across 8 bases. The V segment lost 5 bases and the J segment 8 bases; nucleotides outside the gene matches: 6. The CDR3 loop spans 13 amino acids. Looked up from germline, CDR1 is SGHRS and CDR2 is YFSETQ. This CDR3 reads CASSSGMGDEQFF. CDR3 DNA sequence: TGCGCCAGCAGTAGCGGGATGGGGGATGAGCAGTTCTTC.

V gene TRBV20-1 combines with J gene TRBJ2-3; either TRBD1 or TRBD2 may fit D (7 bases each). The CDR3 has 14 residues. Per the germline V gene, CDR1 is DFQATT and CDR2 is SNEGSKA (reference sequence). V lost 5 bases and J lost 2, with 14 bases in between. CDR3 in amino acids: CSAPQGGYTDTQYF. In nucleotides, the CDR3 is TGCAGTGCTCCTCAGGGGGGGTACACAGATACGCAGTATTTT.

This clonotype appeared a few times. This chain links TRBV7-2 with TRBJ1-1; D remains ambiguous. Trimming took 4 bases from V and 8 from J, leaving 8 bases between them. This CDR3 spans 11 amino acids. CDR1 SGHTA and CDR2 FQGNSA come from the germline V gene. The CDR3 sequence is CASSYLAEAFF. DNA for the CDR3: TGTGCCAGCAGCTATTTGGCAGAAGCTTTCTTT.

This clonotype showed up many times. The genes are TRBV29-1 and TRBJ2-7; a weak D match, TRBD1 (6 bases). The V end lost 5 bases, the J end lost 2 bases, and 10 bases lay between the germline ends. Germline V lookup: CDR1 SQVTM, CDR2 ANQGSEA. The CDR3 extends over 12 amino acids. The DNA of the CDR3 is TGCAGCGTTCGGACAGCAACCTACGAGCAGTACTTC. Translating it yields CSVRTATYEQYF.

The genes are TRBV29-1 and TRBJ2-3; 9 bases align to TRBD2. The CDR3 totals 14 residues. V shed 5 bases, J shed 0 bases, and the junction held 3 bases outside the gene matches. CDR1 is SQVTM and CDR2 is ANQGSEA in the germline V gene. CDR3 residues: CSVSSGGSTDTQYF. CDR3 nucleotide sequence: TGCAGCGTTAGCAGCGGGGGGAGCACAGATACGCAGTATTTT.

This clonotype was observed a few times. The chain uses TRBV2 and TRBJ2-7; 7 positions agree with TRBD1. Germline-derived CDR1 and CDR2 are SNHLY and FYNNEI. V lost 7 bases and J lost 6; bases outside the gene matches: 6. The CDR3 spans 12 residues. DNA for the CDR3: TGTGCCAGCACGAAGACAGGGTTCGAGCAGTACTTC. It specifies CASTKTGFEQYF.

About this clonotype itself: The junction and the germline gene differ at one end; a read error may be behind it. The chain couples TRBV12-3 or TRBV12-4 to TRBJ1-4; 7 nucleotides line up with TRBD1. The CDR3 is made up of 11 amino acids. CDR3 in DNA: TGTGCCAGCAGCTCAGGGGGTACACTGTTCTTT. This encodes CASSSGGTLFF.

V is TRBV30 and J is TRBJ2-4; TRBD1 agrees at 7 bases. Trimming removed 1 base from V and 2 bases from J; junction bases left unmatched: 8. Germline assignment: CDR1 GTSNPN and CDR2 SVGIG (reference sequence). The CDR3 is 16 residues long. The CDR3 is CAWSEGGSGTKNIQYF. The CDR3 DNA sequence: TGTGCCTGGAGTGAAGGGGGCTCGGGAACCAAAAACATTCAGTACTTC.

This chain links TRBV24-1 with TRBJ1-1; possible D gene TRBD1, 5 bases. V lost 9 bases and J 5 bases, leaving 12 bases between the germline ends. The CDR3 spans 12 residues. From germline, CDR1 is KGHDR and CDR2 SFDVKD. CDR3 amino acids: CATQIWGTEAFF. The CDR3 coding sequence is TGTGCCACCCAAATATGGGGGACTGAAGCTTTCTTT.

This clonotype was recorded at least ten times. This chain connects TRBV4-1 to TRBJ2-7; 7 bases align to TRBD2. The CDR3 extends over 17 amino acids. V was clipped by 0 bases and J by 2 bases; unmatched bases: 10. Germline CDR1 and CDR2: MGHRA and YSYEKL. CDR3 in amino acids: CASSQDFGSGAAYEQYF. For the CDR3, the DNA is TGCGCCAGCAGCCAAGATTTTGGAAGCGGGGCAGCCTACGAGCAGTACTTC.

On this clonotype itself: A much larger clonotype is one base distant, so this may be a read error. The rearrangement uses TRBV10-3 and TRBJ1-1; D uncertain. Trimming took off 3 bases at V and 1 base at J, with 6 bases between the two ends. CDR3 size: 13 residues. CDR1 and CDR2 from the germline V gene are ENHRY and SYGVKD. The CDR3 coding sequence is TGTGCCATCAGTGACGGGCAGAACACTGAAGCTTTCTTT. This sequence encodes CAISDGQNTEAFF.

The chain joins TRBV20-1 to TRBJ2-5; 7 bases are shared with TRBD1. Trimming at V came to 5 bases and at J to 5 bases, leaving 5 bases not matched to a gene. Germline loops: CDR1 DFQATT, CDR2 SNEGSKA (reference sequence). The CDR3 sequence is 12 residues long. The CDR3 nucleotides read TGCAGTGCTGGGGACAGTGCGGAGACCCAGTACTTC. It translates to CSAGDSAETQYF.

This chain links TRBV11-3 with TRBJ2-5, with TRBD1 matching over 9 bases. The CDR3 contains 14 residues. Germline CDR1 SGHNT, CDR2 YENEEA. V dropped 5 bases and J dropped 3; count of bases not matched to a gene: 4. The CDR3 loop is CASSHRDREETQYF. The CDR3 coding sequence is TGTGCCAGCAGCCACCGGGACAGGGAAGAGACCCAGTACTTC.

There are a few counts of this clonotype. The chain has TRBV10-3 and TRBJ2-2; D ambiguous. Trimming cost V 8 bases and J 6 bases, with 4 bases left between them. This CDR3 region has 10 residues. Germline loops: CDR1 ENHRY, CDR2 SYGVKD. The CDR3 loop reads CAISSGELFF. CDR3 nucleotide sequence: TGTGCCATCTCCTCCGGGGAGCTGTTTTTT.

This clonotype has more than one count but fewer than ten. The V gene is TRBV2, the J gene TRBJ1-1; D is perhaps TRBD1 (5 bases). V lost 9 bases and J 1 base, leaving 12 bases between the germline ends. The CDR3 consists of 13 residues. Germline-derived CDR1 and CDR2 are SNHLY and FYNNEI. In DNA form, the CDR3 reads TGTGCCAGTTCCAGGGAAAAGAACACTGAAGCTTTCTTT. Its translation is CASSREKNTEAFF. The full variable domain, rest sourced from reference TRBV2 and TRBJ1-1, is EPEVTQTPSHQVTQMGQEVILRCVPISNHLYFYWYRQILGQKVEFLVSFYNNEISEKSEIFDDQFSVERPDGSNFTLKIRSTKLEDSAMYFCASSREKNTEAFFGQGTRLTVV.

Many counts were recorded for this clonotype. V usage is TRBV12-3 or TRBV12-4 and J usage is TRBJ1-1; no clear D. There are 15 residues in the CDR3. With 1 base removed from V and 3 bases from J, the gap between germline ends came to 12 bases. Here the CDR3 DNA reads TGTGCCAGCAGTTTAGGACCGAGTAGGGACACTGAAGCTTTCTTT. This codes for CASSLGPSRDTEAFF.

This clonotype was recorded many times. The J gene is TRBJ1-4, the V gene TRBV20-1; the match to TRBD1 covers 7 bases. The ends lost 6 bases at V and 0 bases at J; junction bases unmatched: 13. The CDR3 is 17 residues long. Germline values: CDR1 DFQATT, CDR2 SNEGSKA (reference sequence). For the CDR3, the DNA is TGCAGTGCCCGGGACAGCTCCCCGCTGCCAACTAATGAAAAACTGTTTTTT. Amino acids: CSARDSSPLPTNEKLFF.

The J gene is TRBJ1-1, the V gene TRBV7-8; D is uncertain. Germline CDR1 reads SGHVS; CDR2 reads FQNEAQ. The V and J ends lost 3 bases and 1 base respectively, with 12 bases between them. CDR3 length: 15 amino acids. The CDR3 coding sequence is TGTGCCAGCAGCTTTGTGGGGTCCAGGAACACTGAAGCTTTCTTT. Translated, it gives CASSFVGSRNTEAFF.

This rearrangement joins TRBV5-1 to TRBJ2-7; perhaps TRBD1 as D (6 bases). CDR3 length: 14 residues. V lost 2 bases and J lost 8, with 17 bases in between. Per the germline V gene, CDR1 is SGHRS and CDR2 is YFSETQ. The CDR3 nucleotides are TGCGCCAGCAGCTTAAACCCAAGGACAGAGCAGCAGTACTTC. Translating gives CASSLNPRTEQQYF.

This clonotype was detected ten times or more. The chain has TRBV13 and TRBJ2-7, with 12 bases aligning to TRBD2. Germline CDR1 is PRHDT and CDR2 is FYEKMQ (reference sequence). The ends lost 8 bases at V and 4 bases at J; junction bases unmatched: 6. The CDR3 totals 14 residues. Here the CDR3 reads CASRSLAGGYEQYF. The CDR3 DNA reads as TGTGCCAGCCGGAGTCTAGCGGGAGGGTACGAGCAGTACTTC.